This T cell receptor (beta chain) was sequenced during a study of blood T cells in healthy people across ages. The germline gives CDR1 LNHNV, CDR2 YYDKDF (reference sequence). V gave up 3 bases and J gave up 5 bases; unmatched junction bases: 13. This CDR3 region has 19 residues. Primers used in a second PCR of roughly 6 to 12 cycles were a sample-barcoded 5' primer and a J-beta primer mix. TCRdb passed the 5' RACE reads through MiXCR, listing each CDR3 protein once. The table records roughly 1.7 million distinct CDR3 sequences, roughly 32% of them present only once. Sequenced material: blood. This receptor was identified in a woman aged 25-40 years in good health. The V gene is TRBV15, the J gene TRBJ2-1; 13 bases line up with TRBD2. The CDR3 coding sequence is TGTGCCACCAGCAGGGTCCGTGAACTAGCGGGAGGGCCAGACAATGAGCAGTTCTTC. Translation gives CATSRVRELAGGPDNEQFF.